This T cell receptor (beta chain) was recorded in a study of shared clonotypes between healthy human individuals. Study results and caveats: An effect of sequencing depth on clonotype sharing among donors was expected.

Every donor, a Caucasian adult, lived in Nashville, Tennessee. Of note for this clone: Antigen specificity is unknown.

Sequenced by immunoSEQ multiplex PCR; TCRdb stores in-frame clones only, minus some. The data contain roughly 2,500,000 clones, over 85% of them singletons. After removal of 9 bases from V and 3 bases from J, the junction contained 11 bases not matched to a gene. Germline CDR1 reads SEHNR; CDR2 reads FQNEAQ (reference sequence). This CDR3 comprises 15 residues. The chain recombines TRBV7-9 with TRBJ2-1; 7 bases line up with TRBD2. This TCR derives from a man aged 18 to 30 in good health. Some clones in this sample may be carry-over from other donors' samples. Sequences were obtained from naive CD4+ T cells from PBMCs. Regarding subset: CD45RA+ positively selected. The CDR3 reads CASAVGGTNYNEQFF. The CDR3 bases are TGTGCCAGTGCAGTAGGAGGGACTAACTACAATGAGCAGTTCTTC. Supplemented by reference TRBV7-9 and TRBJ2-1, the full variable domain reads DTGVSQNPRHKITKRGQNVTFRCDPISEHNRLYWYRQTLGQGPEFLTYFQNEAQLEKSRLLSDRFSAERPKGSFSTLEIQRTEQGDSAMYLCASAVGGTNYNEQFFGPGTRLTVL.